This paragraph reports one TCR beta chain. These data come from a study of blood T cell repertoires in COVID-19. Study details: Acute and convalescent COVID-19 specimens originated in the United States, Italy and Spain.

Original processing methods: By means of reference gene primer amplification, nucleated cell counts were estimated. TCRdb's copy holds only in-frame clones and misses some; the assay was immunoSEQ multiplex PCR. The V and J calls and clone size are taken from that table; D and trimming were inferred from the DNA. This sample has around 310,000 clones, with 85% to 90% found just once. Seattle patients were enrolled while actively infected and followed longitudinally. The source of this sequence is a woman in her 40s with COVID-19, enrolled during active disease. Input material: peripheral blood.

In DNA form, the CDR3 reads TGCGCCAGCAGCCCGGACAGAGGGGGTGAAAAACTGTTTTTT. Amino acids: CASSPDRGGEKLFF. The chain is built from TRBV5-1 and TRBJ1-4; D might be TRBD1 (6 bases). This CDR3 is built from 14 residues. V dropped 4 bases and J dropped 7 bases, with 14 bases sitting between them. Germline-derived CDR1 and CDR2 are SGHRS and YFSETQ.